This T cell receptor beta chain was identified during a study of blood T cell repertoires in COVID-19. Study-level information: Samples representing acute and convalescent COVID-19 were sourced from the United States, Italy and Spain. Nucleic acid was either cDNA or gDNA, and it came from T cells, B-cell-depleted T cells, or PBMCs.

This CDR3 has 15 amino acids. In the original analysis: Estimates of nucleated cell counts were drawn from the amplification of reference gene primers. Repertoires were generated with immunoSEQ multiplex PCR, while TCRdb's copy carries only in-frame clones and drops some. Clone size and V and J calls were adopted from that table, with D and trimming inferred from the DNA. The sample yields about 75,000 clones, 80% to 90% seen once. Followed over time, Seattle patients had been enrolled while infection was active. This clone has just one count. The V call is TRBV21-1, the J call TRBJ2-1; TRBD1, the table's D call, lacks a check against the DNA. TRBV21-1 is labeled a pseudogene. Sample: peripheral blood. This TCR was sampled from a man aged 80 or over with COVID-19, enrolled during active disease. The CDR3 is CASSIGTGSDNEQFF. CDR3 nucleotide sequence: TGTGCCAGCAGCATCGGGACAGGGTCTGACAATGAGCAGTTCTTC.